Listed here are 20 T cell receptor beta chains from one sample, sequenced in a study of cytomegalovirus exposure and HLA in healthy donors. The PCR made use of 60 Vbeta and 13 Jbeta primers. Sequenced by immunoSEQ multiplex PCR; TCRdb stores in-frame clones only, minus some. The sample consists of around 110,000 clones, roughly 80% of them appearing once. Sequenced input: PBMCs. The receptor source for this set is a man younger than 40 in good health and CMV-seronegative.

The V gene is TRBV9, the J gene TRBJ2-5, with TRBD2 matching over 10 bases. The CDR3 sequence is 17 residues long. V lost 0 bases to trimming and J lost 5 bases; unmatched junction nucleotides: 10. In germline, CDR1 is SGDLS, CDR2 YYNGEE. The CDR3 coding sequence is TGTGCCAGCAGCGTAGGGGGGTCTAGCGGGGGATTGGAGACCCAGTACTTC. It specifies CASSVGGSSGGLETQYF.

This sequence joins TRBV5-1 and TRBJ2-5; TRBD1 might be the D (5 bases). Germline assignment: CDR1 SGHRS and CDR2 YFSETQ. The CDR3 length is 12 residues. The V and J ends lost 7 bases and 4 bases respectively, with 11 bases between them. The CDR3 region is CASQGSTETQYF. CDR3 nucleotide sequence: TGCGCCAGCCAGGGTTCAACAGAGACCCAGTACTTC.

The chain joins TRBV7-2 to TRBJ1-5; no firm D call. The CDR3 contains 15 residues. Germline-derived CDR1 and CDR2 are SGHTA and FQGNSA. Between the trimmed V and J ends, which lost 8 bases and 0 bases, there was a span of 14 bases. This CDR3 reads CASQALVYSNQPQHF. The CDR3 DNA reads as TGTGCCAGCCAGGCCTTAGTCTATAGCAATCAGCCCCAGCATTTT.

The V gene is TRBV6-5, the J gene TRBJ2-7; 9 bases fit TRBD1. The CDR3 has 15 residues. The junction had 9 bases not matched to a gene; V was cut back by 5 bases and J by 4 bases. In germline, CDR1 is MNHEY, CDR2 SVGAGI. The CDR3: CASSTPRDRVYEQYF. CDR3 sequence (DNA): TGTGCCAGCAGTACCCCCCGGGACAGGGTGTACGAGCAGTACTTC.

The chain joins TRBV29-1 to TRBJ2-7; 7 bases line up with TRBD1. CDR3 length: 14 amino acids. The V segment lost 6 bases and the J segment 2 bases; nucleotides outside the gene matches: 10. CDR1 SQVTM and CDR2 ANQGSEA come from the germline V gene. This CDR3 is CSVILRTGTYEQYF. The CDR3 DNA sequence: TGCAGCGTGATACTGAGGACAGGAACCTACGAGCAGTACTTC.

The rearrangement joins TRBV7-6 to TRBJ1-3, with D tentatively TRBD1 (5 bases). Between the trimmed V and J ends, which lost 6 bases and 0 bases, there was a span of 12 bases. Germline lookup yields CDR1 SGHVS and CDR2 FNYEAQ. The CDR3 consists of 15 residues. This CDR3 is CASSVQAVSGNTIYF. The CDR3 bases are TGTGCCAGCAGTGTACAGGCTGTCTCTGGAAACACCATATATTTT.

The chain is built from TRBV5-1 and TRBJ2-5, with a tentative D call TRBD1 (7 bases). This CDR3 is 16 amino acids long. Germline assignment: CDR1 SGHRS and CDR2 YFSETQ. Trimming shortened V by 0 bases and J by 1 base, and 13 bases separated the two germline ends. Written as DNA, the CDR3 is TGCGCCAGCAGCTTGGTTTCAGGGGGGCCCCAAGAGACCCAGTACTTC. It encodes CASSLVSGGPQETQYF.

The count of this clone is one. The J gene is TRBJ2-5, the V gene TRBV28, with a weak D call TRBD2 (6 bases). CDR3 length: 15 amino acids. Trimming removed 6 bases from V and 0 bases from J, with 14 bases in between. CDR1 and CDR2 (germline): MDHEN, SYDVKM. CDR3 sequence (DNA): TGTGCCAGCAGCGAACGTAGCGGATACCAAGAGACCCAGTACTTC. Its protein product is CASSERSGYQETQYF.

The rearrangement joins TRBV7-9 to TRBJ2-5; TRBD2 might be the D (5 bases). The germline CDR1 and CDR2 sequences are SEHNR and FQNEAQ (reference sequence). Trimming removed 0 bases at V and 3 bases at J, with 14 bases between. CDR3 size: 16 residues. CDR3 protein: CASSLAPGKGEETQYF. In DNA, the CDR3 is TGTGCCAGCAGCTTAGCGCCCGGGAAAGGCGAAGAGACCCAGTACTTC. The entire variable domain, with the rest obtained from reference TRBV7-9 and TRBJ2-5, is as follows: DTGVSQNPRHKITKRGQNVTFRCDPISEHNRLYWYRQTLGQGPEFLTYFQNEAQLEKSRLLSDRFSAERPKGSFSTLEIQRTEQGDSAMYLCASSLAPGKGEETQYFGPGTRLLVL.

The chain uses TRBV19 and TRBJ2-7; D might be TRBD1 (6 bases). CDR3 length: 14 residues. With 10 bases removed from V and 0 bases from J, the gap between germline ends came to 16 bases. CDR1 and CDR2 from the germline V gene are LNHDA and SQIVND (reference sequence). CDR3 sequence reads: CATRNRASSYEQYF. The CDR3 DNA sequence: TGTGCCACACGGAACAGGGCTAGCTCCTACGAGCAGTACTTC.

The J gene is TRBJ2-7, the V gene TRBV4-3; D remains unclear. CDR1 is LGHNA and CDR2 is YSLEER in the germline V gene. The CDR3 loop spans 15 amino acids. The germline V and J ends were trimmed by 1 base and 1 base, with 11 bases remaining between them. This chain's CDR3 is CASSQVWAPSYEQYF. The CDR3 DNA sequence: TGCGCCAGCAGCCAAGTTTGGGCACCTTCCTACGAGCAGTACTTC.

The V and J genes are TRBV5-1 and TRBJ2-1, with a weak D call TRBD1 (5 bases). Germline-derived CDR1 and CDR2 are SGHRS and YFSETQ. The germline V and J ends were trimmed by 0 bases and 2 bases, with 12 bases remaining between them. CDR3 length: 16 amino acids. The CDR3 DNA reads TGCGCCAGCAGCTTGGGAGCAGGGCTGACCTACAATGAGCAGTTCTTC. Encoded protein: CASSLGAGLTYNEQFF. Together with reference TRBV5-1 and TRBJ2-1, the CDR3 gives the full variable domain: KAGVTQTPRYLIKTRGQQVTLSCSPISGHRSVSWYQQTPGQGLQFLFEYFSETQRNKGNFPGRFSGRQFSNSRSEMNVSTLELGDSALYLCASSLGAGLTYNEQFFGPGTRLTVL.

V is TRBV18 and J is TRBJ2-2; 8 positions agree with TRBD2. The trim removed 3 bases at V and 7 bases at J, leaving 4 bases unmatched. The CDR3 has 14 amino acids. Germline lookup yields CDR1 KGHSH and CDR2 LQKENI. The CDR3: CASSPGLGGGELFF. The CDR3 DNA follows: TGTGCCAGCTCACCGGGACTAGGCGGCGGGGAGCTGTTTTTT. Full variable domain (outside the CDR3, taken from reference TRBV18 and TRBJ2-2): NAGVMQNPRHLVRRRGQEARLRCSPMKGHSHVYWYRQLPEEGLKFMVYLQKENIIDESGMPKERFSAEFPKEGPSILRIQQVVRGDSAAYFCASSPGLGGGELFFGEGSRLTVL.

The chain is built from TRBV6-6 and TRBJ1-2, with TRBD1 matching over 10 bases. After removal of 2 bases from V and 8 bases from J, the junction contained 8 bases not matched to a gene. The CDR3 loop spans 15 amino acids. CDR1 is MNHNY, CDR2 SVGAGI, per germline (reference sequence). The CDR3 region has the DNA TGTGCCAGCAGTTACCCCCGACAGGGGGCGAACGGCTACACCTTC. Protein sequence: CASSYPRQGANGYTF.

The rearrangement uses TRBV5-4 and TRBJ1-6, with 11 bases aligning to TRBD1. The germline V gene has CDR1 SGHNT and CDR2 YYREEE (reference sequence). The CDR3 has 17 amino acids. With 0 bases clipped from V and 10 bases from J, the junction kept 9 bases outside the gene matches. CDR3 bases: TGTGCCAGCAGCTTGGGGTTAAGGACAGGGGGCGACTCACCCCTCCACTTT. Protein: CASSLGLRTGGDSPLHF.

The J gene is TRBJ1-2, the V gene TRBV7-6; TRBD1 might be the D (5 bases). Looked up from germline, CDR1 is SGHVS and CDR2 is FNYEAQ. Deletions cut 5 bases from V and 4 bases from J, with 17 bases between. This CDR3 region has 15 residues. The CDR3 region is CASSPDRQKTYGYTF. In DNA, the CDR3 is TGTGCCAGCAGCCCTGACCGACAGAAAACCTATGGCTACACCTTC. Full variable domain (missing parts from reference TRBV7-6 and TRBJ1-2): GAGVSQSPRYKVTKRGQDVALRCDPISGHVSLYWYRQALGQGPEFLTYFNYEAQQDKSGLPNDRFSAERPEGSISTLTIQRTEQRDSAMYRCASSPDRQKTYGYTFGSGTRLTVV.

This clone was found once. The rearrangement links TRBV5-1 to TRBJ1-6, with D possibly being TRBD1 (5 bases). The germline V gene has CDR1 SGHRS and CDR2 YFSETQ. Trimming took off 1 base at V and 7 bases at J, with 15 bases between the two ends. The CDR3 sequence is 16 residues long. The CDR3 reads CASSLKQTEPNSPLHF. As DNA, the CDR3 is TGCGCCAGCAGCTTGAAGCAGACAGAACCCAATTCACCCCTCCACTTT.

The chain carries TRBV5-4 and TRBJ2-2; 7 bases map to TRBD1. V shed 4 bases and J 0 bases; nucleotides not matched to a gene: 3. The CDR3 length is 15 residues. Per germline, CDR1 SGHNT and CDR2 YYREEE (reference sequence). This CDR3 reads CASSPTGTNTGELFF. The CDR3 DNA reads TGTGCCAGCAGCCCGACAGGGACGAACACCGGGGAGCTGTTTTTT.

The count of this clone is one. This sequence joins TRBV6-5 and TRBJ1-1, with D uncertain. Germline CDR1 and CDR2: MNHEY and SVGAGI. This CDR3 contains 14 residues. Trimming took 7 bases from V and 1 from J, leaving 13 bases between them. The CDR3 loop is CASTHLASNTEAFF. Here the CDR3 DNA reads TGTGCCAGCACTCACCTGGCCTCGAACACTGAAGCTTTCTTT.

This chain connects TRBV29-1 to TRBJ1-2; D ambiguous. Per germline, CDR1 SQVTM and CDR2 ANQGSEA. The CDR3 totals 13 residues. Trimming removed 4 bases at V and 6 bases at J, with 15 bases between. CDR3 protein: CSVVLKRVDGYTF. The CDR3 nucleotides read TGCAGCGTTGTTCTTAAGAGGGTAGATGGCTACACCTTC.